This TCR beta chain appears in the sequencing data of a study of T-cell reconstitution after alpha-beta-depleted transplantation in children (dated by TCRdb to 2016 to 2017). With regard to the full study: Using TCR repertoire profiling, the study quantitatively followed how T-cell immune reconstitution unfolded in children after TCRalphabeta/CD19-depleted allogeneic hematopoietic cell transplantation. Points the paper makes about the study in general: Over the following months the frequencies of hyperexpanded clones went down, and after one year T-cell counts and TCRbeta diversity were mostly credited to newly produced T cells. Apparently early alphabetaT-cell count recovery about two months after transplant reportedly relied on only several hundred rapidly expanded clones derived from non-depleted graft cells. In some patients, the high TCRbeta diversity seen at day 60 was put down to recipient T cells and intrathymic progenitors that had survived conditioning.

Concerning this clonotype itself: This receptor's antigen is unknown. No base qualities exist here, and no much larger clone lies one base off it.

In the germline V gene (reference sequence), CDR1 corresponds to DFQATT and CDR2 to SNEGSKA. Germline trimming amounts to 4 bases on V and 8 bases on J, with 10 as the count of junction bases outside the gene matches. The CDR3 contains 14 residues, cysteine and phenylalanine counted. The entry retains the CDR3 DNA only, 42 bases that are in frame from base 1. According to the study, the label for this sample's treatment or condition signals: allogeneic hematopoietic cell transplantation with graft depleted of TCRalphabeta T cells and CD19 B cells. The transplant recipients were children given TCRalphabeta/CD19-depleted allogeneic hematopoietic cell grafts. Library construction relied on PCR. The sequencer listed for this sample is Illumina HiSeq 2500. Molecular barcoding was employed in the preparation of TCR libraries, with unique molecular identifiers being used to normalize TCRbeta repertoire quantification. The public reads were quality trimmed at Q25 with fastp and then assembled into clones with MiXCR by TCRdb, keeping productive beta chains. CDR3 protein sequences are deduplicated, and each keeps its most common genes and DNA. This sample lists about 980,000 distinct CDR3 sequences; roughly 29% were detected once. The leading ten clones occupy over 25% of the sample.

The specimen comprised PBMCs, mostly from graft donor cells, sampled 360 days after TCRalphabeta/CD19-depleted stem cell transplant. This clonotype originated in a boy younger than two who had a stem cell transplant for SCID, so the T cells may come from the graft donor. This chain joins TRBV20-1 to TRBJ1-4; TRBD1 lines up with 7 middle nucleotides. The CDR3 reads CSATPTGRTEKLFF. The sequenced DNA: TGCAGTGCTACTCCGACAGGGAGGACGGAAAAACTGTTTTTT.